This T cell receptor (beta chain) was observed in a study of T cells in Graves' hyperthyroidism and ophthalmopathy. Study-wide results and caveats: Most thyroid clonotypes expanded above 0.001 appeared in blood too. Ophthalmopathy, which appeared later, was predicted by the model a median 6.5 months before onset.

TCR beta CDR3 region amplification was performed from RNA transcripts. The HTBI set primed first-round TCR CDR3 RT-PCR. One entry per CDR3 protein, called by TCRdb with MiXCR from the multiplex PCR reads. The data show approximately 500,000 distinct CDR3 sequences, with roughly 46% seen just once and roughly 7.7% held by the top ten. This clonotype came up a few times. Its matching antigen is unknown. Patients aged 18 to 65 had newly diagnosed hyperthyroidism of under 2 months' duration. Diagnosis rested on symptoms, serum thyroxine and TRAb, thyroid ultrasound, and orbital computed tomography. The source material was peripheral blood or thyroid tissue (not recorded which). The receptor was isolated from a woman younger than 35 with Graves' hyperthyroidism.

This CDR3 is CSASWGSEQFF. For the CDR3, the DNA is TGCAGTGCTAGTTGGGGTTCAGAGCAGTTCTTC. This chain connects TRBV20-1 to TRBJ2-1, with no clear D. V lost 3 bases and J lost 10, with 10 bases in between. Germline CDR1 reads DFQATT; CDR2 reads SNEGSKA (reference sequence). The CDR3 consists of 11 residues.